The 23 T cell receptor beta chains below come from one sample, sequenced in a study of T cells in Graves' hyperthyroidism and ophthalmopathy. Amplified TCR beta CDR3 regions derived from RNA transcripts. The HTBI set primed first-round TCR CDR3 RT-PCR. TCRdb called the multiplex PCR reads again in MiXCR, with one record for every CDR3 protein. The data hold under 550,000 distinct CDR3 sequences, with around 20% observed a single time. Sequenced input: blood. All receptors come from a man in his forties with Graves' ophthalmopathy.

This clonotype was observed a handful of times. The V gene is TRBV27, the J gene TRBJ1-6; no definite D call. Trimming cost V 1 base and J 5 bases, with 6 bases left between them. From germline, CDR1 is MNHEY and CDR2 SMNVEV (reference sequence). The CDR3 is 14 residues long. The DNA of the CDR3 is TGTGCCAGCAGTTTATATTCGAATAATTCACCCCTCCACTTT. Protein product: CASSLYSNNSPLHF.

This clonotype was found many times. This rearrangement joins TRBV10-3 to TRBJ2-7; a possible D gene is TRBD1 (6 bases). V was pared by 7 bases and J by 5 bases, with 15 bases between. This CDR3 is 13 amino acids long. Per germline, CDR1 ENHRY and CDR2 SYGVKD. CDR3 DNA sequence: TGTGCCATCACACGGGACACCCCCCACGAGCAGTACTTC. It encodes CAITRDTPHEQYF.

The chain is built from TRBV27 and TRBJ2-1; TRBD2 matches at 10 bases. This CDR3 has 18 residues. Germline V lookup: CDR1 MNHEY, CDR2 SMNVEV (reference sequence). Trimming cost V 0 bases and J 5 bases; bases outside gene matches: 10. The CDR3 sequence: CASSLSFVLAGGDNEQFF. CDR3 coding DNA: TGTGCCAGCAGTTTATCGTTTGTGTTAGCGGGGGGTGACAATGAGCAGTTCTTC.

This clonotype occurred a few times. As DNA, the CDR3 is TGTGCCAGCAGCTTAACCGGGACTAGCGAGGACATTCAGTACTTC. Its translation: CASSLTGTSEDIQYF. This chain joins TRBV7-6 and TRBJ2-4; TRBD2 aligns across 10 bases. The germline V gene has CDR1 SGHVS and CDR2 FNYEAQ. After removal of 2 bases from V and 8 bases from J, the junction contained 6 bases not matched to a gene. The CDR3 is 15 residues long.

This clonotype turned up a few times. CDR3 loop: CATSKQNNEKLFF. CDR3 bases: TGTGCCACCAGTAAACAGAATAATGAAAAACTGTTTTTT. V and J are TRBV24-1 and TRBJ1-4; D call uncertain. V lost 6 bases to trimming and J lost 4 bases, with 8 bases between them. Germline V CDR1 and CDR2: KGHDR, SFDVKD. The CDR3 runs to 13 residues.

This clonotype was seen more than once but under ten times. V is TRBV7-8 and J is TRBJ1-1; D may be TRBD1 (5 bases). The germline V gene has CDR1 SGHVS and CDR2 FQNEAQ. This CDR3 is 14 amino acids long. V dropped 2 bases and J dropped 0 bases, with 7 bases sitting between them. The CDR3 is CASSLKGMNTEAFF. The CDR3 DNA follows: TGTGCCAGCAGCTTAAAGGGGATGAACACTGAAGCTTTCTTT.

This clonotype was observed many times. The CDR3 region is CASSPGVAGGSEQFF. In DNA, the CDR3 is TGTGCCAGCAGCCCGGGGGTAGCGGGAGGATCTGAGCAGTTCTTC. The rearrangement uses TRBV7-9 and TRBJ2-1; 10 positions agree with TRBD2. The CDR3 has 15 amino acids. Germline-derived CDR1 and CDR2 are SEHNR and FQNEAQ (reference sequence). V shed 5 bases, J shed 9 bases, and the junction held 10 bases outside the gene matches.

In this sample, this clonotype turned up many times. The chain links TRBV18 to TRBJ1-6, with TRBD1 identical over 8 bases. The germline V gene encodes CDR1 KGHSH and CDR2 LQKENI. The CDR3 is 15 amino acids. Trimming cost V 0 bases and J 10 bases; bases outside gene matches: 5. Here the CDR3 reads CASSPPTGAGSPLHF. Here the CDR3 DNA reads TGTGCCAGCTCACCACCGACAGGGGCAGGGTCACCCCTCCACTTT.

This clonotype was found many times. The CDR3 region is CSAQLGLRGITDTQYF. The CDR3, as DNA: TGCAGTGCTCAACTGGGTCTGCGGGGGATCACAGATACGCAGTATTTT. The chain uses TRBV20-1 and TRBJ2-3, with 7 nucleotides matching TRBD2. Looked up from germline, CDR1 is DFQATT and CDR2 is SNEGSKA (reference sequence). The CDR3 has 16 residues. The V segment lost 5 bases and the J segment 2 bases; nucleotides outside the gene matches: 13.

This clonotype came up a few times. The CDR3 carries no conserved terminal phenylalanine or tryptophan, so it likely arises from a read error. This chain uses TRBV20-1 with TRBJ1-2, with 12 bases fitting TRBD1. J lost 3 bases, V lost 5 bases, and 19 bases had no gene match. The CDR3 has 19 residues. Germline V gene data show CDR1 as DFQATT and CDR2 as SNEGSKA (reference sequence). The CDR3 DNA reads TGCAGTGCTCGGACGTTCGGCCGGGACAGGGGGCGTTCGGACTATGGCTACACCCTC. Residues: CSARTFGRDRGRSDYGYTL.

The genes are TRBV30 and TRBJ1-5, with no clear D. This CDR3 is 13 amino acids long. V was clipped by 5 bases and J by 6 bases, with 14 bases between them. The V gene's germline CDR1 is GTSNPN and CDR2 SVGIG (reference sequence). This CDR3 reads CAWAGTYGQPQHF. The CDR3 nucleotides are TGTGCCTGGGCAGGAACGTATGGTCAGCCCCAGCATTTT.

V gene TRBV2 combines with J gene TRBJ2-7, with 9 bases matching TRBD1. CDR3 length: 15 residues. CDR1 and CDR2 from the germline V gene are SNHLY and FYNNEI. V trimming: 4 bases; J trimming: 5 bases; junction bases outside the gene matches: 9. This CDR3 reads CASSAADRGINEQYF. The DNA for the CDR3 is TGTGCCAGCAGTGCCGCCGACAGGGGGATCAACGAGCAGTACTTC.

Of note for this clonotype: The junction departs from germline at one end; a sequencing error may be responsible. The chain joins TRBV6-2 or TRBV6-3 to TRBJ2-4; D might be TRBD1 (8 bases). This CDR3 has 15 amino acids. CDR1 is MNHEY, CDR2 SVGEGT, per germline. CDR3 nucleotides: TGTGCCACCGGGGGGCACAGGGGGAGCAAAAACACTCAGTACTTC. Translated, it gives CATGGHRGSKNTQYF.

The chain carries TRBV6-1 and TRBJ1-5; D is uncertain. Germline V gene sequence: CDR1 MNHNS, CDR2 SASEGT. CDR3 size: 14 residues. V was shortened by 7 bases and J by 0 bases, with 10 bases between the two germline ends. The CDR3 DNA reads as TGTGCCAGCAATTCTATAGGTAGCAATCAGCCCCAGCATTTT. This codes for CASNSIGSNQPQHF.

This clonotype turned up a few times. V gene TRBV7-8 combines with J gene TRBJ2-5, with D possibly being TRBD2 (6 bases). CDR1 and CDR2 from the germline V gene are SGHVS and FQNEAQ. The CDR3 extends over 13 amino acids. V was trimmed by 7 bases and J by 4 bases, leaving 13 bases between them. CDR3 sequence: CASNPGDGETQYF. CDR3 nucleotides: TGTGCCAGCAACCCGGGAGATGGAGAGACCCAGTACTTC.

In this sample, this clonotype turned up a few times. The DNA of the CDR3 is TGTGCCAGCAGCCCCCCAGGGTCCAGCGGCGAGCAGTTCTTC. As protein: CASSPPGSSGEQFF. The chain has TRBV7-9 and TRBJ2-1; D is tentatively TRBD1 or TRBD2 (5 bases each). V was cut by 5 bases and J by 10 bases, with 18 bases left in between. Germline V gene sequence: CDR1 SEHNR, CDR2 FQNEAQ (reference sequence). This CDR3 is built from 14 residues.

This clonotype was detected ten times or more. The chain combines TRBV7-8 with TRBJ2-1, with TRBD1 as a possible D gene (6 bases). This CDR3 has 17 residues. Trimming removed 5 bases from V and 6 bases from J, with 23 bases in between. Per the germline V gene, CDR1 is SGHVS and CDR2 is FQNEAQ. The DNA of the CDR3 is TGTGCCAGCAGCGATACCCTGGGACAAGCAGGAATCAATGAGCAGTTCTTC. Protein sequence: CASSDTLGQAGINEQFF.

V usage is TRBV7-6 and J usage is TRBJ2-7; TRBD2 aligns across 9 bases. The length of the CDR3 is 16 residues. V shed 4 bases and J 5 bases; nucleotides not matched to a gene: 12. Per the germline V gene, CDR1 is SGHVS and CDR2 is FNYEAQ. CDR3: CASSSRGGPAGHEQYF. The CDR3 region has the DNA TGTGCCAGCAGCTCGCGGGGGGGACCAGCGGGACACGAGCAGTACTTC.

This clonotype was seen ten or more times. The chain has TRBV6-2 or TRBV6-3 and TRBJ2-5, with a tentative D call TRBD1 (5 bases). V shed 2 bases and J shed 7 bases, with 8 bases lying between them. The germline V gene encodes CDR1 MNHEY and CDR2 SVGEGT. The CDR3 runs to 12 residues. CDR3 nucleotide sequence: TGTGCCAGCAGTTACGCAGGGTGGACCCAGTACTTC. Encoded protein: CASSYAGWTQYF.

The chain has TRBV4-2 and TRBJ2-7; D gene unclear. The V and J ends lost 2 bases and 0 bases respectively, with 11 bases between them. In germline, CDR1 is LGHNA, CDR2 YNFKEQ. The CDR3 loop spans 15 amino acids. The CDR3 bases are TGTGCCAGCAGCCAACCCGGCGAGATCTCCTACGAGCAGTACTTC. This sequence encodes CASSQPGEISYEQYF.

The table lists this clonotype with a few counts. One end of the junction is discordant with germline, which a read error may explain. The gene calls are TRBV2 and TRBJ2-2; tentatively, D is TRBD1 (5 bases). The length of the CDR3 is 14 residues. The germline V gene encodes CDR1 SNHLY and CDR2 FYNNEI. CDR3 in DNA: TGTGCCAGCAGGGAAGGGGTCGAGGCCGGGGAGCTGTTTTTT. Translated, it gives CASREGVEAGELFF. The full variable domain, its missing parts supplied by reference TRBV2 and TRBJ2-2, is EPEVTQTPSHQVTQMGQEVILRCVPISNHLYFYWYRQILGQKVEFLVSFYNNEISEKSEIFDDQFSVERPDGSNFTLKIRSTKLEDSAMYFCASREGVEAGELFFGEGSRLTVL.

This clonotype was picked up a small number of times. The chain joins TRBV6-1 to TRBJ2-1; a weak D match, TRBD2 (5 bases). CDR3 size: 15 residues. V lost 5 bases and J lost 0, with 11 bases in between. Germline CDR1 MNHNS, CDR2 SASEGT. CDR3 region: CASSLGLVSYNEQFF. DNA for the CDR3: TGTGCCAGCAGTCTCGGACTTGTCTCCTACAATGAGCAGTTCTTC.

Turning to this clonotype: A much larger clone differs by one base, so this may be a read error. The CDR3 nucleotides are TGTGCCAGCAGCTCCAAGACTCAAGAGACCCAGTACTTC. This translates into CASSSKTQETQYF. The chain links TRBV7-2 to TRBJ2-5; no clear D. CDR1 SGHTA and CDR2 FQGNSA come from the germline V gene. The CDR3 has 13 amino acids. V lost 4 bases, J lost 2 bases, and 8 bases lay in between.